The 10 T cell receptor beta chains listed next were all sequenced from one sample in a study of technical replicates of blood from several donors. Assay used: immunoSEQ multiplex PCR; TCRdb lists only in-frame clones, some missing. The table includes 70,000 to 90,000 clones, around 94% detected once. The sample comprised T cells isolated from PBMCs. The receptors shown here come from a human donor in good health.

This chain connects TRBV11-2 to TRBJ2-3, with a possible D match to TRBD2 (5 bases). The V end lost 2 bases, the J end lost 4 bases, and 10 bases lay between the germline ends. The CDR3 totals 14 residues. Germline V gives CDR1 SGHAT, CDR2 FQNNGV. CDR3: CASSLSPGSDTQYF. The CDR3 DNA follows: TGTGCCAGCAGCTTATCTCCGGGGTCAGATACGCAGTATTTT.

The J gene is TRBJ2-5, the V gene TRBV2, with TRBD2 matching over 12 bases. The CDR3 is 17 residues long. V gave up 4 bases and J gave up 4 bases; unmatched junction bases: 10. Germline CDR1 SNHLY, CDR2 FYNNEI. The CDR3 region is CASSASSGGALAETQYF. The CDR3 coding sequence is TGTGCCAGCAGTGCGTCTAGCGGGGGGGCATTAGCAGAGACCCAGTACTTC.

The chain has TRBV7-9 and TRBJ1-4, with a weak D call TRBD1 (5 bases). V lost 2 bases and J lost 6, with 10 bases in between. In germline, CDR1 is SEHNR, CDR2 FQNEAQ (reference sequence). This CDR3 region has 14 residues. CDR3 protein: CASSLNRPDEKLFF. The DNA for the CDR3 is TGTGCCAGCAGCTTAAACAGGCCGGATGAAAAACTGTTTTTT.

The V call is TRBV15, the J call TRBJ1-3, with a weak D call TRBD1 (6 bases). The length of the CDR3 is 15 residues. CDR1 is LNHNV, CDR2 YYDKDF, per germline (reference sequence). The V end lost 1 base, the J end lost 4 bases, and 11 bases lay between the germline ends. The CDR3 reads CATSRVRQGGNTIYF. The CDR3 DNA follows: TGTGCCACCAGCAGAGTGAGGCAGGGGGGAAACACCATATATTTT.

This clone was detected once. The rearrangement links TRBV28 to TRBJ2-7; 7 bases map to TRBD1. The CDR3 length is 12 residues. Germline values: CDR1 MDHEN, CDR2 SYDVKM. The CDR3 bases are TGTGGAATACAGGGGTTCGGTAACGAGCAGTACTTC. This gives the protein CGIQGFGNEQYF.

In DNA form, the CDR3 reads TGTGCCAGCAGCCAAGGGTTGGTATACGGCACTGAAGCTTTCTTT. This sequence encodes CASSQGLVYGTEAFF. V is TRBV4-2 and J is TRBJ1-1; D gene ambiguous. The CDR3 totals 15 residues. Trimming took 1 base from V and 4 from J, leaving 13 bases between them. Germline CDR1 LGHNA, CDR2 YNFKEQ.

This clone was counted a few times. The chain couples TRBV2 to TRBJ2-7; TRBD1 matches 7 bases. The CDR3 totals 14 residues. Per the germline V gene, CDR1 is SNHLY and CDR2 is FYNNEI. Trimming took 6 bases from V and 2 from J; bases not matched to a gene: 7. In DNA, the CDR3 is TGTGCCAGCAGCAAGGGACAGCTGGCCTACGAGCAGTACTTC. Its translation is CASSKGQLAYEQYF.

V is TRBV9 and J is TRBJ1-2; 7 nucleotides align to TRBD1. V gave up 4 bases and J gave up 4 bases; unmatched junction bases: 10. The CDR3 consists of 15 residues. Germline V gives CDR1 SGDLS, CDR2 YYNGEE. The CDR3 DNA sequence: TGTGCCAGCAGCCCCCGGGACAGTAAGGCCTATGGCTACACCTTC. Residues: CASSPRDSKAYGYTF.

In nucleotides, the CDR3 is TGCGCCAGCAGCCCGGACAGGGTGAGAGGCTACACCTTC. Encoded protein: CASSPDRVRGYTF. The chain joins TRBV5-1 to TRBJ1-2; 8 nucleotides align to TRBD1. The CDR3 is 13 residues long. J was trimmed by 8 bases and V by 4 bases; bases with no gene match: 7. Germline assignment: CDR1 SGHRS and CDR2 YFSETQ.

Only one count was recorded for this clone. Here the CDR3 reads CASSPTGDRETQYF. The CDR3 region has the DNA TGTGCCAGCTCACCAACAGGGGATAGGGAGACCCAGTACTTC. The chain couples TRBV18 to TRBJ2-5; 7 nucleotides agree with TRBD1. V trimming: 2 bases; J trimming: 5 bases; junction bases outside the gene matches: 5. The CDR3 consists of 14 residues. Germline V gives CDR1 KGHSH, CDR2 LQKENI.